This entry lists 8 T cell receptor beta chains sequenced from one sample in a study of regulatory T cells in long-lasting Graves disease. Time point reported: persistent/refractory GD, antithyroid drugs over 5 years with positive TRAb. Following extraction of RNA from PBMCs, that RNA was used to make the TCR library. Construction of the TCR beta libraries employed iRepertoire HTBI primers in conjunction with Arm-PCR of CDR3 regions. TCRdb independently ran MiXCR on the multiplex PCR reads; one entry per CDR3 protein. Altogether 350,000 to 500,000 distinct CDR3 sequences are present, around 23% being singletons, with the ten largest covering roughly an eighth. The sample in question was peripheral blood mononuclear cells (PBMCs), obtained when the disease was refractory, from a patient treated with antithyroid drugs. Receptors were obtained from a female donor with Graves disease.

This clonotype was observed once. The gene calls are TRBV18 and TRBJ1-1, with TRBD1 matching over 8 bases. CDR3 length: 16 residues. J lost 2 bases, V lost 2 bases, and 7 bases had no gene match. Looked up from germline, CDR1 is KGHSH and CDR2 is LQKENI. CDR3 DNA sequence: TGTGCCAGCTCACCAACGGGACAGGTCTCAAACACTGAAGCTTTCTTT. Translating it yields CASSPTGQVSNTEAFF.

The V call is TRBV24-1, the J call TRBJ1-5, with 8 bases matching TRBD1. J gave up 0 bases and V 5 bases, and 5 bases lay outside the gene matches. CDR3 length equals 16 residues. Germline CDR1 reads KGHDR; CDR2 reads SFDVKD. The CDR3 sequence: CATSGAGQDSNQPQHF. The CDR3 DNA reads as TGTGCCACCAGTGGTGCGGGACAGGATAGCAATCAGCCCCAGCATTTT.

This clonotype came up many times. V gene TRBV5-1 combines with J gene TRBJ2-7; D is perhaps TRBD1 or TRBD2 (5 bases each). The CDR3 covers 15 residues. Trimming took off 0 bases at V and 4 bases at J, with 14 bases between the two ends. Germline-derived CDR1 and CDR2 are SGHRS and YFSETQ. CDR3 nucleotides: TGCGCCAGCAGCTTGGTGAGGGCAGGGTCTTACGAGCAGTACTTC. Translating it yields CASSLVRAGSYEQYF.

J is TRBJ1-1 and V is TRBV6-1; no clear D. This CDR3 has 12 residues. The V end was cut by 10 bases, the J end by 8 bases, with 17 bases between. CDR1 and CDR2 (germline): MNHNS, SASEGT. CDR3 amino acids: CATGRETAEAFF. CDR3 nucleotide sequence: TGTGCCACCGGACGGGAAACCGCCGAAGCTTTCTTT.

This clonotype was counted at least ten times. The gene calls are TRBV2 and TRBJ1-4; D may be TRBD1 (6 bases). CDR3 length: 15 amino acids. Germline CDR1 SNHLY, CDR2 FYNNEI. The V end was cut by 0 bases, the J end by 4 bases, with 9 bases between. The DNA of the CDR3 is TGTGCCAGCAGTGAAGCGACAGGCCTTAATGAAAAACTGTTTTTT. It is translated as CASSEATGLNEKLFF.

V and J are TRBV12-3 or TRBV12-4 and TRBJ2-3; D not resolved. Trimming shortened V by 4 bases and J by 1 base, and 12 bases separated the two germline ends. This CDR3 is 15 amino acids long. This chain's CDR3 is CASSSLMLGTDTQYF. The CDR3 nucleotides are TGTGCCAGCAGTTCCCTCATGCTGGGCACAGATACGCAGTATTTT.

The J gene is TRBJ2-7, the V gene TRBV15; 8 bases match TRBD1. The germline V gene has CDR1 LNHNV and CDR2 YYDKDF (reference sequence). CDR3 length equals 15 residues. The ends lost 5 bases at V and 1 base at J; junction bases unmatched: 7. CDR3 in amino acids: CATSVDRVISYEQYF. The CDR3 coding sequence is TGTGCCACCAGCGTGGACAGGGTTATTTCCTACGAGCAGTACTTC.

This clonotype was detected many times. The rearrangement joins TRBV28 to TRBJ2-7; the match to TRBD1 covers 9 bases. V dropped 6 bases and J dropped 6; count of bases not matched to a gene: 6. CDR1 is MDHEN, CDR2 SYDVKM, per germline. The CDR3 length is 13 residues. The CDR3, as DNA: TGTGCCAGCAGCCTCGGACAGGGGCGCGAGCAGTACTTC. It is translated as CASSLGQGREQYF.